This T cell receptor beta chain was identified in a study of blood T cell repertoires in COVID-19. In the original workflow: From reference gene primer amplification, estimates of nucleated cell counts were derived. Some clones are missing from TCRdb's copy, which holds only in-frame ones; the method was immunoSEQ multiplex PCR. That table supplies the V and J calls and clone size; D and trimming were determined from the DNA. The data hold tens of thousands of clones, with approximately 76% observed a single time. Germline CDR1 is SGHRS and CDR2 is YFSETQ. The V end lost 1 base, the J end lost 8 bases, and 18 bases lay between the germline ends. The CDR3 is 15 residues long. This clone was observed a handful of times.

Sequencing was carried out using peripheral blood. The V and J genes are TRBV5-1 and TRBJ1-2; D uncertain. This clonotype was obtained from a man aged 65 to 85 with active or convalescent COVID-19. CDR3 loop: CASSLIVDSVRGYTF. CDR3 DNA: TGCGCCAGCAGCTTGATAGTTGATAGTGTTCGGGGCTACACCTTC. The variable domain in full, with the rest retrieved from reference TRBV5-1 and TRBJ1-2, is KAGVTQTPRYLIKTRGQQVTLSCSPISGHRSVSWYQQTPGQGLQFLFEYFSETQRNKGNFPGRFSGRQFSNSRSEMNVSTLELGDSALYLCASSLIVDSVRGYTFGSGTRLTVV.